This TCR beta chain was obtained from a study of T cells in Graves' hyperthyroidism and ophthalmopathy. Amplification of TCR beta CDR3 regions used RNA as the template. Carried out on the TCR CDR3, a first-round RT-PCR used the HTBI primer set. TCRdb used MiXCR to reprocess the multiplex PCR reads, holding one entry per CDR3 protein. There are about 520,000 distinct CDR3 sequences in the sample; around 20% occur only once, and 26% lies in the top ten. This TCR was recovered from a man aged 18 to 29 with Graves' hyperthyroidism. Input material: blood.

This CDR3 reads CASSHRGRVNYGYTF. The CDR3 DNA reads TGTGCCAGCAGTCACCGAGGACGGGTTAACTATGGCTACACCTTC. This chain uses TRBV12-3 or TRBV12-4 with TRBJ1-2; D gene ambiguous. The CDR3 consists of 15 residues. The V and J ends lost 5 bases and 1 base respectively, with 14 bases between them.